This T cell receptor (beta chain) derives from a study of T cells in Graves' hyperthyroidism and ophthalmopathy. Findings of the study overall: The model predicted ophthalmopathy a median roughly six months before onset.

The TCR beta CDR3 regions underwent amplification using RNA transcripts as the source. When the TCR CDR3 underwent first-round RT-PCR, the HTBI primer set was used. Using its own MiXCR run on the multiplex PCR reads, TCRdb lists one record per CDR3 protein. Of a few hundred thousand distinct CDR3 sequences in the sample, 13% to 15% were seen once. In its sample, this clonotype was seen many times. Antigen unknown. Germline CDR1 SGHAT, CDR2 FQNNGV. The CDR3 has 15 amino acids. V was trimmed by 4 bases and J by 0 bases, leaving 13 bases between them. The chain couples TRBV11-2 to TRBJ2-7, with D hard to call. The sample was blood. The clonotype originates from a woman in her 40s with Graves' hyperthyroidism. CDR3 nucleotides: TGTGCCAGCAGCTCAGGTTTCTCGAGCTCCTACGAGCAGTACTTC. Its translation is CASSSGFSSSYEQYF.